A single sample gave rise to the 24 T cell receptor beta chains below, sequenced in a study of T-cell reconstitution after alpha-beta-depleted transplantation in children (TCRdb year 2016). The library was prepared using PCR. Sequencing used an Illumina HiSeq 2500. Molecular barcoding was employed in the preparation of TCR libraries, with unique molecular identifiers being used to normalize TCRbeta repertoire quantification. TCRdb applied fastp at Q25 and MiXCR to the public reads, then kept only in-frame beta chains. Under each unique CDR3 protein, matching rows form one entry showing the most common genes and DNA. The sample table lists 360,000 or so distinct CDR3 sequences, roughly 20% of them with a count of one. Clones ranked in the top ten supply less than 4.5% of the sample. The material sequenced was PBMCs from the stem cell graft donor, taken from the stem cell graft. The origin of the receptors is a human donor who donated a stem cell graft to a child with acute myeloid leukemia.

A note on this clonotype: A read error may produce the germline difference seen at one junction end. The gene calls are TRBV12-3 or TRBV12-4 and TRBJ2-3; D might be TRBD1 or TRBD2, each matching 5 bases. The CDR3 consists of 16 residues. In nucleotides, the CDR3 is TGTGCCGGCAGTCCCGGGGCGGAGCGCCTCACAGATACGCAGTATTTT. It codes for CAGSPGAERLTDTQYF.

In its sample, this clonotype was seen many times. The chain is built from TRBV29-1 and TRBJ2-5; possible D gene TRBD1, 6 bases. The CDR3 contains 12 residues. Looked up from germline, CDR1 is SQVTM and CDR2 is ANQGSEA. Trimming shortened V by 7 bases and J by 3 bases, and 12 bases separated the two germline ends. The CDR3 region is CSADRIEETQYF. The CDR3 DNA reads TGCAGCGCCGACAGGATAGAAGAGACCCAGTACTTC.

The chain couples TRBV20-1 to TRBJ2-1; 9 bases line up with TRBD2. Germline V gene sequence: CDR1 DFQATT, CDR2 SNEGSKA (reference sequence). With V trimmed by 5 bases and J by 0 bases, 8 bases remained unmatched. This CDR3 is 16 amino acids long. The CDR3 loop is CSAHAISGSSYNEQFF. CDR3 nucleotides: TGCAGTGCTCATGCAATTAGCGGGAGCTCCTACAATGAGCAGTTCTTC.

The chain couples TRBV29-1 to TRBJ1-1, with D tentatively TRBD1 (5 bases). Germline V CDR1 and CDR2: SQVTM, ANQGSEA. The V end lost 8 bases, the J end lost 4 bases, and 17 bases lay between the germline ends. The CDR3 totals 13 residues. The CDR3 spells CSSKGSDATEAFF. CDR3 in DNA: TGCAGCTCAAAGGGGAGCGACGCCACTGAAGCTTTCTTT. Full variable domain (remainder filled in from reference TRBV29-1 and TRBJ1-1): SAVISQKPSRDICQRGTSLTIQCQVDSQVTMMFWYRQQPGQSLTLIATANQGSEATYESGFVIDKFPISRPNLTFSTLTVSNMSPEDSSIYLCSSKGSDATEAFFGQGTRLTVV.

Regarding this clonotype: Here the CDR3 omits its conserved ending phenylalanine or tryptophan, so a read error is the likely source. The rearrangement joins TRBV29-1 to TRBJ1-1; D unclear. This CDR3 spans 11 amino acids. Germline values: CDR1 SQVTM, CDR2 ANQGSEA. Trimming left V 4 bases short and J 1 base short, with 4 bases between. In nucleotides, the CDR3 is TGCAGCGTTGGGGAGAACACTGAAGCTTTCCTT. Translating it yields CSVGENTEAFL.

The chain carries TRBV20-1 and TRBJ2-7; TRBD1 aligns across 9 bases. The junction had 9 bases not matched to a gene; V was cut back by 6 bases and J by 3 bases. The CDR3 spans 14 residues. CDR1 and CDR2 from the germline V gene are DFQATT and SNEGSKA (reference sequence). The chain's CDR3 is CSATDRGQFYEQYF. In nucleotides, the CDR3 is TGCAGTGCCACGGACAGGGGCCAATTCTACGAGCAGTACTTC.

This chain connects TRBV16 to TRBJ2-1; D ambiguous. CDR3 length: 13 residues. The germline V and J ends were trimmed by 0 bases and 6 bases, with 6 bases remaining between them. Germline V gene lookup returns CDR1 KGHSY and CDR2 FQNENV. The CDR3 here is CASSQSKSNEQFF. The CDR3 DNA sequence: TGTGCCAGCAGCCAATCGAAAAGCAATGAGCAGTTCTTC.

This clonotype was recorded many times. V gene TRBV5-6 combines with J gene TRBJ2-1; possibly TRBD2 for D (5 bases). This CDR3 has 15 amino acids. Germline CDR1 is SGHDT and CDR2 is YYEEEE. Trimming pared 0 bases from V and 4 bases from J, leaving 11 bases between. CDR3 coding DNA: TGTGCCAGCAGCTTGGTAGGTAGCGAGTACAATGAGCAGTTCTTC. Its protein product is CASSLVGSEYNEQFF. Together with reference TRBV5-6 and TRBJ2-1, the CDR3 gives the full variable domain: DAGVTQSPTHLIKTRGQQVTLRCSPKSGHDTVSWYQQALGQGPQFIFQYYEEEERQRGNFPDRFSGHQFPNYSSELNVNALLLGDSALYLCASSLVGSEYNEQFFGPGTRLTVL.

This clonotype occurred many times. The gene calls are TRBV6-1 and TRBJ2-7, with 10 nucleotides matching TRBD1. Germline V gene sequence: CDR1 MNHNS, CDR2 SASEGT. This CDR3 is built from 16 residues. J gave up 5 bases and V 6 bases, and 13 bases lay outside the gene matches. The DNA for the CDR3 is TGTGCCAGCAGCTCGCGACCGGGACAGGGGTTCAACGAGCAGTACTTC. It yields the protein CASSSRPGQGFNEQYF.

This clonotype has only a few counts. The chain couples TRBV9 to TRBJ1-4, with D uncertain. V lost 4 bases to trimming and J lost 0 bases, with 7 bases between them. The CDR3 spans 14 residues. Germline V gene sequence: CDR1 SGDLS, CDR2 YYNGEE. The CDR3 is CASSPGSTNEKLFF. The DNA for the CDR3 is TGTGCCAGCAGCCCAGGATCAACTAATGAAAAACTGTTTTTT.

As to this clonotype: A junction end diverges from the germline sequence, so it may reflect a read error. V usage is TRBV20-1 and J usage is TRBJ1-3; D unresolved. CDR3 length equals 9 residues. CDR1 and CDR2 (germline): DFQATT, SNEGSKA (reference sequence). DNA for the CDR3: TGCAGTGGCCCGGCCCATAGGCATTTT. Protein: CSGPAHRHF.

CDR3 in amino acids: CSARDRESVYEQYF. CDR3 DNA sequence: TGCAGTGCTAGAGATAGGGAATCGGTATACGAGCAGTACTTC. This sequence joins TRBV20-1 and TRBJ2-7; D uncertain. The ends were cut back, 0 bases at V and 4 bases at J, with 13 bases in the middle. The CDR3 spans 14 residues. Germline CDR1 DFQATT, CDR2 SNEGSKA (reference sequence).

This clonotype was observed at least ten times. V usage is TRBV12-3 or TRBV12-4 and J usage is TRBJ2-1; D not certain. The length of the CDR3 is 13 residues. V lost 3 bases to trimming and J lost 10 bases, with 13 bases between them. In DNA form, the CDR3 reads TGTGCCAGCAGTTTGGAGCTGGGCATGGAGCAGTTCTTC. Protein: CASSLELGMEQFF.

The rearrangement joins TRBV19 to TRBJ1-5, with D hard to call. The germline gives CDR1 LNHDA, CDR2 SQIVND (reference sequence). V shed 3 bases and J shed 0 bases, with 9 bases lying between them. The CDR3 loop spans 15 amino acids. CDR3 DNA sequence: TGTGCCAGTAGTATGCGCACGGATAGCAATCAGCCCCAGCATTTT. This encodes CASSMRTDSNQPQHF.

This clonotype was counted between two and nine times. The rearrangement links TRBV6-1 to TRBJ1-2; 9 nucleotides line up with TRBD1. CDR1 MNHNS and CDR2 SASEGT come from the germline V gene. With V trimmed by 6 bases and J by 8 bases, 16 bases remained unmatched. This CDR3 comprises 16 residues. For the CDR3, the DNA is TGTGCCAGCAGCCTATATGAATGGACAGGGGAAGAGGGCTACACCTTC. It is translated as CASSLYEWTGEEGYTF.

Many counts were recorded for this clonotype. This chain links TRBV29-1 with TRBJ2-1, with 11 bases lining up with TRBD2. Germline CDR1 SQVTM, CDR2 ANQGSEA. CDR3 size: 13 residues. CDR3 nucleotide sequence: TGCAGTACCGGGACTAGCGGTTACAATGAGCAGTTCTTC. This codes for CSTGTSGYNEQFF.

This clonotype was seen ten or more times. The chain uses TRBV7-2 and TRBJ2-1, with a tentative D call TRBD2 (7 bases). Germline-derived CDR1 and CDR2 are SGHTA and FQGNSA. This CDR3 spans 13 amino acids. Trimming left V 1 base short and J 9 bases short, with 10 bases between. The CDR3 bases are TGTGCCAGCAGCTTAGGCGGGGGCAGTGAGCAGTTCTTC. Protein: CASSLGGGSEQFF.

This clonotype came up many times. The J gene is TRBJ2-1, the V gene TRBV12-3 or TRBV12-4; 11 bases map to TRBD2. The ends lost 6 bases at V and 2 bases at J; junction bases unmatched: 3. The CDR3 is 15 amino acids. This CDR3 reads CASRPGLAAYNEQFF. CDR3 nucleotide sequence: TGTGCCAGCAGACCGGGACTAGCGGCCTACAATGAGCAGTTCTTC.

The CDR3 loop reads CAISESWTGATDTQYF. For the CDR3, the DNA is TGTGCCATCAGTGAGTCTTGGACGGGAGCAACAGATACGCAGTATTTT. The J gene is TRBJ2-3, the V gene TRBV10-3; a weak D match, TRBD2 (6 bases). The CDR3 is made up of 16 amino acids. V was pared by 0 bases and J by 3 bases, with 13 bases between. The V gene's germline CDR1 is ENHRY and CDR2 SYGVKD.

This sequence joins TRBV6-5 and TRBJ2-7; D is ambiguous. Trimming shortened V by 2 bases and J by 3 bases, and 11 bases separated the two germline ends. The CDR3 runs to 14 residues. From germline, CDR1 is MNHEY and CDR2 SVGAGI. DNA for the CDR3: TGTGCCAGCAGTTACAGAGCCACCGGCTACGAGCAGTACTTC. Its protein product is CASSYRATGYEQYF.

V and J are TRBV9 and TRBJ2-7, with 13 bases fitting TRBD2. CDR1 and CDR2 from the germline V gene are SGDLS and YYNGEE. The J segment lost 4 bases and the V segment lost 3 bases, leaving 4 bases of the junction unmatched. The CDR3 loop spans 15 amino acids. The CDR3 sequence is CASSARTSGSYEQYF. The CDR3 nucleotides read TGTGCCAGCAGCGCAAGGACTAGCGGGAGTTACGAGCAGTACTTC.

This clonotype showed up just once. This sequence joins TRBV15 and TRBJ2-5; tentative D call: TRBD1 (5 bases). CDR3 size: 17 residues. Germline V lookup: CDR1 LNHNV, CDR2 YYDKDF (reference sequence). V was clipped by 0 bases and J by 1 base, with 15 bases between them. The CDR3 bases are TGTGCCACCAGCAGAGATTACCAACAGGCCCCCCAAGAGACCCAGTACTTC. This encodes CATSRDYQQAPQETQYF.

This chain joins TRBV20-1 and TRBJ1-2, with TRBD1 as a possible D gene (5 bases). The CDR3 is 12 residues long. Trimming left V 2 bases short and J 8 bases short, with 12 bases between. Germline V lookup: CDR1 DFQATT, CDR2 SNEGSKA (reference sequence). In DNA, the CDR3 is TGCAGTGCTAGACTGGACAAGAACGGCTACACCTTC. This codes for CSARLDKNGYTF.

The J gene is TRBJ2-2, the V gene TRBV5-1; D is uncertain. V was shortened by 0 bases and J by 3 bases, with 9 bases between the two germline ends. This CDR3 is 15 amino acids long. The germline gives CDR1 SGHRS, CDR2 YFSETQ. For the CDR3, the DNA is TGCGCCAGCAGCTTGGCTCCCAGACACACCGGGGAGCTGTTTTTT. This translates into CASSLAPRHTGELFF.